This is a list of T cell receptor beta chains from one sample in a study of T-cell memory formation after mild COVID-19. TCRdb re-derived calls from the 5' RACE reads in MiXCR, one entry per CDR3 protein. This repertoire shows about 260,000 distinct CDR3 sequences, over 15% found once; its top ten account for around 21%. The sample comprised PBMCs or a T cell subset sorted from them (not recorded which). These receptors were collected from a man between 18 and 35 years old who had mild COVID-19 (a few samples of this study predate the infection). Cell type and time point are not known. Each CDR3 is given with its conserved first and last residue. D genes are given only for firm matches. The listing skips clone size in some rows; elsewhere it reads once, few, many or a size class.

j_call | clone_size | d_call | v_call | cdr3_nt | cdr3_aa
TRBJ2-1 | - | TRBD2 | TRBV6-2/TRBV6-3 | TGTGCCAGCTCCCAGCGACTAGCGGGGGATGAGCAGTTCTTC | CASSQRLAGDEQFF
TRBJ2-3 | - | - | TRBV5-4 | TGTGCCAGCAGCTGGGGCTCCCCCGGGGGAACAGATACGCAGTATTTT | CASSWGSPGGTDTQYF
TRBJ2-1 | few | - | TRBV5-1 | TGCGCCAGCAGCTTGGGGGACTGGAGATACAATGAGCAGTTCTTC | CASSLGDWRYNEQFF
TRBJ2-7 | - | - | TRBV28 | TGTGCCAGCACCCCCAGCAGGGGAATCTCCTACGAGCAGTACTTC | CASTPSRGISYEQYF
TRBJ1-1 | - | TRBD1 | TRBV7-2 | TGTGCCAGCAGCCGAGAGGACAGGAACACTGAAGCTTACTTT | CASSREDRNTEAYF
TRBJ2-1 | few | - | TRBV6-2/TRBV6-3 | TGTGCCAGCAGCAACGGGGTGCGCTCCTACAATGAGCAGTTCTTC | CASSNGVRSYNEQFF
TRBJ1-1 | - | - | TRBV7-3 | TGTGCCAGCAGCTTAGTAGGACGGGGGGAGGCTGAAGCTTTCTTT | CASSLVGRGEAEAFF
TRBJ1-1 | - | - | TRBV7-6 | TGTGCCAGCAGCTTAGCGCCCAGGATCGGCACTGAAGCTTTCTTT | CASSLAPRIGTEAFF
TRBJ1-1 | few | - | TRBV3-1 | TGTGCCAGCAGCCACGTAAGGGTCGGCACTGAAGCTTTCTTT | CASSHVRVGTEAFF
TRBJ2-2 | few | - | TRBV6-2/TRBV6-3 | TGTGCCGCAATGGAGGCGAACACCGGGGAGCTGTTTTTT | CAAMEANTGELFF
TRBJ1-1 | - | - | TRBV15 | TGTGCCACCAGCAGAGAGGGATTGGGCCACGAAGCTTTCTTT | CATSREGLGHEAFF
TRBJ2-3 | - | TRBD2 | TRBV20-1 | TGCAGTGCTCGACTAGCAGCAGATACGCAGTATTTT | CSARLAADTQYF
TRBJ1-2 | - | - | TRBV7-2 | TGTGCCAGCAAGGGGTACACAGACTATGGCTACACCTTC | CASKGYTDYGYTF
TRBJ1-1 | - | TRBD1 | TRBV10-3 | TGTGCCATCAGTGAACCTCAGGGGGAAGGCACTGAAGCTTTCTTT | CAISEPQGEGTEAFF
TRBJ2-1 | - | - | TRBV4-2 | TGTGCCAGCAGCCAAGTGGACAATGAGCAGTTCTTC | CASSQVDNEQFF
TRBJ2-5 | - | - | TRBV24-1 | TGTGCCACCAGCGCCGGGACCCGCGCCGTAGGAGAGACCCAGTACTTC | CATSAGTRAVGETQYF
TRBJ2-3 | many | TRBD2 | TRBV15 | TGTGCCACCAACAGCGGGGGAGATACGCAGTATTTT | CATNSGGDTQYF
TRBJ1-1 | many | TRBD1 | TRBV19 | TGTGCCAGTAGTGCAGGGGGAGGCGGTGAAGCTTTCTTT | CASSAGGGGEAFF
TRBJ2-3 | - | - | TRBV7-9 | TGTGCAAACGAAAATGTAGATGGTACGCAGTATTTT | CANENVDGTQYF
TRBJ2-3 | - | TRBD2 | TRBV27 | TGTGCCAGCACCACGGGACTAACCAGCACAGATACGCAGTATTTT | CASTTGLTSTDTQYF
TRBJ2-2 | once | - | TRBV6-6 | TGTGCCAGCAGTTACCGGACCGTAGACCGGACAGCGACCCCCGGGGAGCTGTTTTTT | CASSYRTVDRTATPGELFF
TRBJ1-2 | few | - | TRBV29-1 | TGCAGCGCCGGCCGGAGCCGCGGGGGCTACACCTTC | CSAGRSRGGYTF
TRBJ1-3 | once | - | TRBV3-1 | TGTGCCAGCAGTCCTCTCCGCTTCCTGGGAAACACCATATATTTT | CASSPLRFLGNTIYF
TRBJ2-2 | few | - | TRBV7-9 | TGTGCCAGCAGAAAGGCCAACACCGGGGAGCTGTTTTTT | CASRKANTGELFF
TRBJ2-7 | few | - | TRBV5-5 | TGTGCCAGCAGCAGTACTCAGGAGACCTACGAGCAGTACTTC | CASSSTQETYEQYF
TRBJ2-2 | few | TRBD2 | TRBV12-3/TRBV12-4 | TGTGCCAGCGTCGGGGGGTCGGGCACCGGGGAGCTGTTTTTT | CASVGGSGTGELFF
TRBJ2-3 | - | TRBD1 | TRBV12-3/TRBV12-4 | TGTGCCAGCAGTTCGGTACGAACAGGGGACAGGGATTCAGATACGCAGTATTTT | CASSSVRTGDRDSDTQYF
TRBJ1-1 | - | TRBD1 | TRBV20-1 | TGCAGTGCGCCGGACAGGGGCACTGAAGCTTTCTTT | CSAPDRGTEAFF